This entry lists 32 T cell receptor beta chains sequenced from one sample in a study of T cells in Graves' hyperthyroidism and ophthalmopathy. Amplification yielded TCR beta CDR3 regions, with RNA transcripts as the source. A set of HTBI primers served as the primers for a first-round RT-PCR of the TCR CDR3. TCRdb reanalysed the multiplex PCR reads using MiXCR and keeps one entry per CDR3 protein. The repertoire holds about 210,000 distinct CDR3 sequences, with 15% to 20% as singletons. Input material: blood. The receptors originated from a man in his fifties with Graves' hyperthyroidism.

This clonotype was found many times. The J gene is TRBJ2-1, the V gene TRBV28, with 16 bases aligning to TRBD2. V trimming: 6 bases; J trimming: 5 bases; junction bases outside the gene matches: 7. Per the germline V gene, CDR1 is MDHEN and CDR2 is SYDVKM. The CDR3 covers 17 residues. The CDR3 DNA is TGTGCCAGCAGGGGGACTAGCGGGAGGGCCCGGGACAATGAGCAGTTCTTC. Amino acids: CASRGTSGRARDNEQFF. Drawing the rest from reference TRBV28 and TRBJ2-1, the complete variable domain is DVKVTQSSRYLVKRTGEKVFLECVQDMDHENMFWYRQDPGLGLRLIYFSYDVKMKEKGDIPEGYSVSREKKERFSLILESASTNQTSMYLCASRGTSGRARDNEQFFGPGTRLTVL.

The rearrangement uses TRBV27 and TRBJ2-7; TRBD1 aligns across 7 bases. The germline CDR1 and CDR2 sequences are MNHEY and SMNVEV (reference sequence). The CDR3 totals 14 residues. With 4 bases clipped from V and 3 bases from J, the junction kept 6 bases outside the gene matches. The CDR3 protein is CASSSGGSIYEQYF. CDR3 nucleotides: TGTGCCAGCAGTTCAGGGGGAAGCATCTACGAGCAGTACTTC.

This clonotype has ten or more counts. The chain recombines TRBV7-2 with TRBJ2-1; D possibly uses TRBD1 or TRBD2 (5 bases each). Germline CDR1 SGHTA, CDR2 FQGNSA. The germline V and J ends were trimmed by 5 bases and 5 bases, with 16 bases remaining between them. This CDR3 region has 15 residues. CDR3 protein: CASSPPGRGHNEQFF. The CDR3 DNA is TGTGCCAGCAGCCCGCCGGGACGGGGACACAATGAGCAGTTCTTC.

This clonotype was detected ten times or more. The chain has TRBV2 and TRBJ1-4; D is uncertain. Germline V gives CDR1 SNHLY, CDR2 FYNNEI. This CDR3 contains 14 residues. The V end lost 0 bases, the J end lost 8 bases, and 10 bases lay between the germline ends. CDR3 loop: CASSEARVGEKLFF. CDR3 DNA: TGTGCCAGCAGTGAAGCAAGGGTAGGAGAAAAACTGTTTTTT.

This clonotype was seen many times. The rearrangement links TRBV12-3 or TRBV12-4 to TRBJ2-1; D ambiguous. Trimming left V 2 bases short and J 0 bases short, with 5 bases between. The CDR3 covers 14 residues. CDR3 sequence reads: CASSLRSSYNEQFF. In DNA, the CDR3 is TGTGCCAGCAGTTTACGATCCTCCTACAATGAGCAGTTCTTC.

Details on this clonotype: This clone may be a read error of a much larger clone one base away. The chain combines TRBV18 with TRBJ2-1; D unclear. Trimming pared 1 base from V and 5 bases from J, leaving 12 bases between. CDR1 and CDR2 (germline): KGHSH, LQKENI. This CDR3 comprises 15 residues. CDR3 in amino acids: CASSPHTALDNEQFF. The CDR3 DNA is TGTGCCAGCTCACCACATACAGCCCTTGACAATGAGCAGTTCTTC.

This clonotype was seen more than once but under ten times. The rearrangement uses TRBV5-4 and TRBJ1-2; 10 bases align to TRBD1. This CDR3 region has 17 residues. Germline V lookup: CDR1 SGHNT, CDR2 YYREEE (reference sequence). The junction had 10 bases not matched to a gene; V was cut back by 0 bases and J by 5 bases. In DNA form, the CDR3 reads TGTGCCAGCAGCTTGGGACAGGGGGCGCAAGTATCATATGGCTACACCTTC. It codes for CASSLGQGAQVSYGYTF.

The rearrangement joins TRBV7-3 to TRBJ2-2; 9 positions match TRBD2. This CDR3 spans 17 amino acids. Germline assignment: CDR1 SGHTA and CDR2 FQGTGA. The junction had 7 bases not matched to a gene; V was cut back by 1 base and J by 4 bases. The CDR3, as DNA: TGTGCCAGCAGCTTAAACTTAGCGGGAGTTGGCACCGGGGAGCTGTTTTTT. This gives the protein CASSLNLAGVGTGELFF.

This clonotype was recorded many times. The chain employs TRBV12-3 or TRBV12-4 and TRBJ2-6; TRBD1 might be the D (5 bases). This CDR3 has 15 residues. Trimming removed 5 bases at V and 4 bases at J, with 12 bases between. The CDR3 spells CASSQQATGANVLTF. DNA for the CDR3: TGTGCCAGCAGTCAACAGGCTACCGGGGCCAACGTCCTGACTTTC.

This clonotype was seen many times. This sequence joins TRBV7-9 and TRBJ2-7; D not resolved. The germline gives CDR1 SEHNR, CDR2 FQNEAQ (reference sequence). The germline V and J ends were trimmed by 3 bases and 3 bases, with 6 bases remaining between them. This CDR3 comprises 12 residues. CDR3 DNA: TGTGCCAGCAGCTTCGACAACTACGAGCAGTACTTC. Translated: CASSFDNYEQYF.

At least ten counts were recorded for this clonotype. This sequence joins TRBV6-5 and TRBJ2-2, with TRBD2 matching 12 bases. Germline loops: CDR1 MNHEY, CDR2 SVGAGI. CDR3 length: 18 residues. The V and J ends lost 0 bases and 7 bases, in that order; junction bases with no gene match: 9. For the CDR3, the DNA is TGTGCCAGCAGTTACTCGATTGAGCTAGCGGGAGGGATCGGGGAGCTGTTTTTT. Translated: CASSYSIELAGGIGELFF.

This clonotype was seen many times. A much larger clone is a single base away; this may be a read error. The chain carries TRBV11-3 and TRBJ1-1; 7 positions match TRBD1. Germline trimming cut 5 bases from V and 0 bases from J; bases unmatched to any gene: 3. From germline, CDR1 is SGHNT and CDR2 YENEEA. This CDR3 is 14 amino acids long. The CDR3 region has the DNA TGTGCCAGCAGCCGAGACAGGGTGAACACTGAAGCTTTCTTT. Protein product: CASSRDRVNTEAFF.

This clonotype was observed many times. This chain uses TRBV11-3 with TRBJ1-2; unclear D gene. The germline CDR1 and CDR2 sequences are SGHNT and YENEEA. Trimming removed 5 bases at V and 0 bases at J, with 10 bases between. The CDR3 sequence is 14 residues long. CDR3 amino acids: CASSVSGSNYGYTF. The CDR3 DNA is TGTGCCAGCAGCGTTTCAGGATCTAACTATGGCTACACCTTC.

This clonotype occurred many times. This rearrangement joins TRBV4-2 to TRBJ2-7; the D gene is possibly TRBD2 (7 bases). This CDR3 is 14 amino acids long. V was shortened by 7 bases and J by 5 bases, with 18 bases between the two germline ends. Germline CDR1 is LGHNA and CDR2 is YNFKEQ. The CDR3 DNA sequence: TGTGCCAGCAACCGAGGGGAGGGGGTCGACGAGCAGTACTTC. Its protein is CASNRGEGVDEQYF.

In this sample, this clonotype turned up many times. The gene calls are TRBV20-1 and TRBJ2-3; D call uncertain. Germline assignment: CDR1 DFQATT and CDR2 SNEGSKA (reference sequence). The CDR3 runs 11 residues. V was clipped by 6 bases and J by 4 bases, with 8 bases between them. DNA of the CDR3: TGCAGTGCCCCCAACGCAGATACGCAGTATTTT. Its translation: CSAPNADTQYF.

This chain links TRBV24-1 with TRBJ2-1; D unclear. CDR3 size: 12 residues. The V gene lost 4 bases and the J gene lost 7 bases, with 7 bases spanning the gap. Per the germline V gene, CDR1 is KGHDR and CDR2 is SFDVKD. The CDR3 bases are TGTGCCACCAGTGACCGACGGAATGAGCAGTTCTTC. Amino acid sequence: CATSDRRNEQFF.

This clonotype has at least ten counts. The chain combines TRBV6-1 with TRBJ1-1, with unresolved D. This CDR3 is built from 15 residues. Germline V lookup: CDR1 MNHNS, CDR2 SASEGT. V was pared by 5 bases and J by 1 base, with 14 bases between. CDR3 sequence (DNA): TGTGCCAGCAGTCTCTCGGTAGCAGCGAACACTGAAGCTTTCTTT. Amino acid sequence: CASSLSVAANTEAFF.

This clonotype was recorded at least ten times. The chain is built from TRBV6-2 or TRBV6-3 and TRBJ2-3; TRBD1 agrees at 10 bases. Germline V gives CDR1 MNHEY, CDR2 SVGEGT. Trimming cost V 6 bases and J 4 bases; bases outside gene matches: 13. The CDR3 extends over 17 amino acids. The CDR3 DNA follows: TGTGCCAGCAGCCCCCTCTCCCCCGGACAGGGGGCAGATACGCAGTATTTT. It encodes CASSPLSPGQGADTQYF.

This clonotype appeared many times. The DNA is omitted, as the CDR3 cannot be located on it reliably, and the CDR3 follows TCRdb's listing. The chain links TRBV28 to TRBJ2-3; the table gives TRBD1 as D, unverified against the DNA. 15 amino acids form the CDR3, both terminal residues included. In germline, CDR1 is MDHEN, CDR2 SYDVKM. The CDR3 region is CASSFGAGGTDTQYF.

This clonotype has a handful of counts. The CDR3 spells CASSVGSSGNTIYF. CDR3 sequence (DNA): TGTGCCAGCAGCGTTGGCTCCTCAGGAAACACCATATATTTT. V usage is TRBV9 and J usage is TRBJ1-3, with D unclear. Germline V gives CDR1 SGDLS, CDR2 YYNGEE. Trimming removed 2 bases at V and 4 bases at J, with 10 bases between. CDR3 size: 14 residues.

The chain has TRBV5-1 and TRBJ2-7; the D gene is possibly TRBD1 (7 bases). Trimming took 5 bases from V and 7 from J, leaving 16 bases between them. Germline values: CDR1 SGHRS, CDR2 YFSETQ. The CDR3 runs to 13 residues. In DNA, the CDR3 is TGCGCCAGCAGACCCGCCCAGGGGGGAGAGCAGTACTTC. Translating it yields CASRPAQGGEQYF.

This clonotype has at least ten counts. The chain has TRBV3-1 and TRBJ2-5; no clear D. V lost 4 bases to trimming and J lost 5 bases, with 8 bases between them. The germline CDR1 and CDR2 sequences are LGHDT and YNNKEL (reference sequence). The CDR3 loop spans 12 amino acids. The CDR3: CASSPETETQYF. In nucleotides, the CDR3 is TGTGCCAGCAGCCCAGAGACGGAGACCCAGTACTTC.

The rearrangement uses TRBV5-8 and TRBJ1-2, with D perhaps matching TRBD1 (5 bases). V gave up 1 base and J gave up 2 bases, with 9 bases separating them. This CDR3 is 14 amino acids long. The germline V gene has CDR1 SGHTS and CDR2 YDEGEE. The CDR3 protein is CASSLLAGNYGYTF. In DNA, the CDR3 is TGTGCCAGCAGCTTGCTAGCAGGGAACTATGGCTACACCTTC.

Notes on this clonotype: The junction does not match germline at one end; this may be a read error. This rearrangement joins TRBV7-2 to TRBJ2-7; TRBD2 matches 12 bases. The CDR3 sequence is 17 residues long. Germline V gene sequence: CDR1 SGHTA, CDR2 FQGNSA. CDR3 residues: CASSQEPGTSGLYEQYF. The DNA of the CDR3 is TGCGCCAGCAGCCAAGAGCCCGGGACTAGCGGGCTCTACGAGCAGTACTTC. The variable domain in full, with the rest retrieved from reference TRBV7-2 and TRBJ2-7, is GAGVSQSPSNKVTEKGKDVELRCDPISGHTALYWYRQSLGQGLEFLIYFQGNSAPDKSGLPSDRFSAERTGGSVSTLTIQRTQQEDSAVYLCASSQEPGTSGLYEQYFGPGTRLTVT.

This sequence joins TRBV10-3 and TRBJ2-7; TRBD2 matches 11 bases. V gave up 6 bases and J gave up 7 bases; unmatched junction bases: 8. Germline CDR1 reads ENHRY; CDR2 reads SYGVKD. This CDR3 region has 14 residues. The CDR3 region is CAIRIAGGPGEQYF. CDR3 nucleotides: TGTGCCATCAGAATAGCGGGAGGGCCGGGGGAGCAGTACTTC.

This clonotype was observed many times. V and J are TRBV27 and TRBJ2-2, with D possibly being TRBD1 (6 bases). There are 15 residues in the CDR3. The V gene's germline CDR1 is MNHEY and CDR2 SMNVEV (reference sequence). Trimming removed 6 bases at V and 0 bases at J, with 11 bases between. CDR3 loop: CASSRHRANTGELFF. The CDR3 DNA is TGTGCCAGCAGCCGTCACAGGGCGAACACCGGGGAGCTGTTTTTT.

The chain combines TRBV7-3 with TRBJ2-2, with no clear D. CDR3 length: 14 residues. CDR1 is SGHTA and CDR2 is FQGTGA in the germline V gene. V was cut by 4 bases and J by 6 bases, with 12 bases left in between. The CDR3 loop reads CASSSSTDPGELFF. CDR3 bases: TGTGCCAGCAGCTCCTCGACGGATCCCGGGGAGCTGTTTTTT.

V is TRBV6-1 and J is TRBJ1-2, with D uncertain. Per the germline V gene, CDR1 is MNHNS and CDR2 is SASEGT. The CDR3 is 15 amino acids. The ends were cut back, 2 bases at V and 4 bases at J, with 14 bases in the middle. This chain's CDR3 is CASSESGDISYGYTF. In DNA, the CDR3 is TGTGCCAGCAGTGAATCAGGCGACATCTCCTATGGCTACACCTTC.

This clonotype showed up many times. The genes are TRBV27 and TRBJ2-5; 11 bases match TRBD1. Germline V CDR1 and CDR2: MNHEY, SMNVEV (reference sequence). The CDR3 runs 13 residues. Trimming took 10 bases from V and 3 from J; bases not matched to a gene: 4. Here the CDR3 DNA reads TGTGCCACCCGGGACAGGGGGGAAGAGACCCAGTACTTC. This gives the protein CATRDRGEETQYF.

This chain uses TRBV7-9 with TRBJ1-6; D call uncertain. Germline assignment: CDR1 SEHNR and CDR2 FQNEAQ (reference sequence). The CDR3 runs to 17 residues. Trimming pared 5 bases from V and 2 bases from J, leaving 16 bases between. CDR3 nucleotide sequence: TGTGCCAGCAGCATTGGCGCCGTGAGACCCTATAATTCACCCCTCCACTTT. Its protein product is CASSIGAVRPYNSPLHF.

This chain uses TRBV27 with TRBJ2-3, with a weak D call TRBD2 (5 bases). CDR1 and CDR2 from the germline V gene are MNHEY and SMNVEV (reference sequence). The CDR3 length is 16 residues. Trimming stripped 2 bases from V and 3 bases from J, with 15 bases between. The CDR3 bases are TGTGCCAGCAGTTTACTCCGGGAAATAAAGACAGATACGCAGTATTTT. Translated: CASSLLREIKTDTQYF.

Only a few counts were recorded for this clonotype. V gene TRBV20-1 combines with J gene TRBJ2-1; TRBD2 is a possible D gene (6 bases). V was pared by 5 bases and J by 0 bases, with 17 bases between. Germline CDR1 and CDR2: DFQATT and SNEGSKA (reference sequence). The CDR3 runs 16 residues. The chain's CDR3 is CSAGRGARSSYNEQFF. CDR3 coding DNA: TGCAGTGCTGGGCGGGGAGCCCGAAGCTCCTACAATGAGCAGTTCTTC.